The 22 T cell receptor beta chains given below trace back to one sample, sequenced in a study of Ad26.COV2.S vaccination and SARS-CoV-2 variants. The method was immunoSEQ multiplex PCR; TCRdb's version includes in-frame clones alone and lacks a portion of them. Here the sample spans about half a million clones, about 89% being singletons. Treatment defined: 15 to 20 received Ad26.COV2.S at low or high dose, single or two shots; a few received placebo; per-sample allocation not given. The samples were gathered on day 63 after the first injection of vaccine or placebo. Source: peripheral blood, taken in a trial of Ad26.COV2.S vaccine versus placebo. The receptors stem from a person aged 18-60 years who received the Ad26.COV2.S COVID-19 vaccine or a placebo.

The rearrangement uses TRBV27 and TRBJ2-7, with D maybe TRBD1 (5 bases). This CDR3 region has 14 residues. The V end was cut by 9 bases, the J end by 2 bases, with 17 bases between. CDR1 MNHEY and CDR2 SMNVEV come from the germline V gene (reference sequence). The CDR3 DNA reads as TGTGCCAGTCTCGCGGCCAGGGATCCCTACGAGCAGTACTTC. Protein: CASLAARDPYEQYF.

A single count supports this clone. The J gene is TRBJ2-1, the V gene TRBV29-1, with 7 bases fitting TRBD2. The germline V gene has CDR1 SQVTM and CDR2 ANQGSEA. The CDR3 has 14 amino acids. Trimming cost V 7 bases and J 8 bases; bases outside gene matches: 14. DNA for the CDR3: TGCAGCGCCGCCCTAGCGGTTGATGGGGATGAGCAGTTCTTC. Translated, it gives CSAALAVDGDEQFF.

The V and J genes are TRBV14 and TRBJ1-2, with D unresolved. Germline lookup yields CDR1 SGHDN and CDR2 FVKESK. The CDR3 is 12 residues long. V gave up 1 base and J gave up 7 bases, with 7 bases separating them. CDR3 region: CASSQGFGGYTF. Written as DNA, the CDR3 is TGTGCCAGCAGCCAAGGGTTCGGTGGCTACACCTTC.

CDR3 residues: CASSQGGTGVTEQFF. CDR3 bases: TGCGCCAGCAGCCAAGGGGGGACAGGGGTGACTGAGCAGTTCTTC. The chain has TRBV4-1 and TRBJ2-1, with 10 bases matching TRBD1. CDR1 is MGHRA and CDR2 is YSYEKL in the germline V gene. The CDR3 contains 15 residues. V was clipped by 1 base and J by 9 bases; unmatched bases: 6.

The CDR3 sequence: CASSSPGQGSNEQFF. The CDR3 DNA is TGTGCCAGCAGTTCACCGGGACAGGGGAGCAATGAGCAGTTCTTC. The V gene is TRBV27, the J gene TRBJ2-1; TRBD1 matches 10 bases. The CDR3 contains 15 residues. Germline CDR1 reads MNHEY; CDR2 reads SMNVEV (reference sequence). V lost 4 bases and J lost 6; bases outside the gene matches: 6.

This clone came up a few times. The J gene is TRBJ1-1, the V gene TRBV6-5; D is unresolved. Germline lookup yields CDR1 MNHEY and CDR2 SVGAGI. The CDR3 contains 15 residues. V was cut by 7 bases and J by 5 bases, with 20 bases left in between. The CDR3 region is CASISRNGVRTEAFF. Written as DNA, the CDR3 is TGTGCCAGCATTTCGAGGAATGGGGTTCGAACTGAAGCTTTCTTT.

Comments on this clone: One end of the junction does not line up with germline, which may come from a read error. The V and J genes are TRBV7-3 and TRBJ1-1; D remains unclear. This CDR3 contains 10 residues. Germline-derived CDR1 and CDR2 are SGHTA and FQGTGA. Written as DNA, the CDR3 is TGTGCCAGCAGCTTCCCACAGTGGCTTTTT. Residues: CASSFPQWLF.

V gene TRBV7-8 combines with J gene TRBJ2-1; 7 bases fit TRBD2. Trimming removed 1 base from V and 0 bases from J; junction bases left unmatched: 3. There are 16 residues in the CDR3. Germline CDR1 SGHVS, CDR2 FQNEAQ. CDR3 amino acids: CASSLGDYPSYNEQFF. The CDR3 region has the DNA TGTGCCAGCAGCTTAGGGGACTACCCCTCCTACAATGAGCAGTTCTTC.

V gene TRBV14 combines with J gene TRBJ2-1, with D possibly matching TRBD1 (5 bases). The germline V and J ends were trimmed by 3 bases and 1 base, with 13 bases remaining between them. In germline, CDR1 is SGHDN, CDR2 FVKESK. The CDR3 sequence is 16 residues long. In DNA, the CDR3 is TGTGCCAGCAGCCATCCCAGGGTTTCATCCTACAATGAGCAGTTCTTC. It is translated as CASSHPRVSSYNEQFF. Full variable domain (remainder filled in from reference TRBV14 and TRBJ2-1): EAGVTQFPSHSVIEKGQTVTLRCDPISGHDNLYWYRRVMGKEIKFLLHFVKESKQDESGMPNNRFLAERTGGTYSTLKVQPAELEDSGVYFCASSHPRVSSYNEQFFGPGTRLTVL.

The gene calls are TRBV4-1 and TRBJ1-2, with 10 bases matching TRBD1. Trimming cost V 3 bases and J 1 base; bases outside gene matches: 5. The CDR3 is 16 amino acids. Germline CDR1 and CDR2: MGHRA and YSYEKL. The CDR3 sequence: CASSHIDRGRNYGYTF. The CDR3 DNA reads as TGCGCCAGCAGCCACATAGACAGGGGGCGTAACTATGGCTACACCTTC.

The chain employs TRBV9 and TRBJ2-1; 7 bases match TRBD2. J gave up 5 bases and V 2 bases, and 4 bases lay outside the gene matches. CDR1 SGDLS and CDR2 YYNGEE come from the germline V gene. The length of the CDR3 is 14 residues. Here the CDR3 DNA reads TGTGCCAGCAGCGTCGGGGGGACCAACAATGAGCAGTTCTTC. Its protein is CASSVGGTNNEQFF.

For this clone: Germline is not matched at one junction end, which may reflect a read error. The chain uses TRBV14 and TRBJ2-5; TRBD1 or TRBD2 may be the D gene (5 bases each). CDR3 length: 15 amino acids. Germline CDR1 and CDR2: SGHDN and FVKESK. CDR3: CASSKEGTVQETQYF. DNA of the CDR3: TGTGCCAGCAGCAAAGAGGGGACGGTCCAAGAGACCCAGTACTTC.

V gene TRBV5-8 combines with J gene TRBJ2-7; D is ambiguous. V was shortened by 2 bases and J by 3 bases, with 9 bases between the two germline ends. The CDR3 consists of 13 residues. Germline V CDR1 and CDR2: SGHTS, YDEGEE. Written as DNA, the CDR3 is TGTGCCAGCAGCTTACCAGGTCGCTACGAGCAGTACTTC. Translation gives CASSLPGRYEQYF.

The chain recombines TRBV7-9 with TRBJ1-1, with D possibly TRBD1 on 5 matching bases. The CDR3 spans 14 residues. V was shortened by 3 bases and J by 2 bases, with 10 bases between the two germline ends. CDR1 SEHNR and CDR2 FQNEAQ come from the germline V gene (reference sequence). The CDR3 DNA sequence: TGTGCCAGCAGCTTTGGGGCTGAAAACACTGAAGCTTTCTTT. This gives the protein CASSFGAENTEAFF.

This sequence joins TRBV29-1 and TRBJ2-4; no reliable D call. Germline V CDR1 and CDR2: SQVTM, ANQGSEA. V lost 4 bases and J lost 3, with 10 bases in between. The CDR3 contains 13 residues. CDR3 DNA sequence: TGCAGCGTTGCGGACCCCGTCAAAAACATTCAGTACTTC. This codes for CSVADPVKNIQYF.

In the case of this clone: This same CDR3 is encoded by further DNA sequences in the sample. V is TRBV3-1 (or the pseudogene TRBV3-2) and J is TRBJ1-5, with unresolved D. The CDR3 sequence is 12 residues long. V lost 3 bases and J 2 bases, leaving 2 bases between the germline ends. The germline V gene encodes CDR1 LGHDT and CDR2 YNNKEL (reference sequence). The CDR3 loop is CASSQGNQPQHF. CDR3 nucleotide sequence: TGTGCCAGCAGCCAGGGCAATCAGCCCCAGCATTTT.

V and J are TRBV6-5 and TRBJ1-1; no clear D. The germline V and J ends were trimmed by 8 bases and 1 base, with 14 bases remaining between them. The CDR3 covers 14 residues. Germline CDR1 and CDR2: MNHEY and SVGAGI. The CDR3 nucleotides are TGTGCCAGCTCCCTTTACCCCAGGAACACTGAAGCTTTCTTT. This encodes CASSLYPRNTEAFF.

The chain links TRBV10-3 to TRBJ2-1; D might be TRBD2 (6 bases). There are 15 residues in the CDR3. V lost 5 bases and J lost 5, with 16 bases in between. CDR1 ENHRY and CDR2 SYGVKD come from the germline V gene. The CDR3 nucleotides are TGTGCCATCAGTCCAGGGACTGGCAAACACAATGAGCAGTTCTTC. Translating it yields CAISPGTGKHNEQFF.

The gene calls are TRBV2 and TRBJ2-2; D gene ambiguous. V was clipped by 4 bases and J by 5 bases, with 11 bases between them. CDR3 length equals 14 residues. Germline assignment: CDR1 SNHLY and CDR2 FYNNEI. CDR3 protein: CASSGSGVTGELFF. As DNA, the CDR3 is TGTGCCAGCAGTGGGTCAGGCGTGACCGGGGAGCTGTTTTTT. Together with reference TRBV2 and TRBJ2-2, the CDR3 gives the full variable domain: EPEVTQTPSHQVTQMGQEVILRCVPISNHLYFYWYRQILGQKVEFLVSFYNNEISEKSEIFDDQFSVERPDGSNFTLKIRSTKLEDSAMYFCASSGSGVTGELFFGEGSRLTVL.

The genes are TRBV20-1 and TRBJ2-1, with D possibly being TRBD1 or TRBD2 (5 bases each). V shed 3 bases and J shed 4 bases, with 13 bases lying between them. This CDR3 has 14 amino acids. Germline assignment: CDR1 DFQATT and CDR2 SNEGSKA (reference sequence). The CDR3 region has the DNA TGCAGTGCTAGTCGGAGGTCAGGGTACAATGAGCAGTTCTTC. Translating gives CSASRRSGYNEQFF.

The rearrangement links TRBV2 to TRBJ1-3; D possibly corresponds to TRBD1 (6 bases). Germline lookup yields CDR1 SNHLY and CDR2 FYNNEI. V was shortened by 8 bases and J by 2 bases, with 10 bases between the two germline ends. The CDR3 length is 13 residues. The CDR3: CASGQRPGNTIYF. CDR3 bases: TGTGCCAGCGGACAGCGACCTGGAAACACCATATATTTT.

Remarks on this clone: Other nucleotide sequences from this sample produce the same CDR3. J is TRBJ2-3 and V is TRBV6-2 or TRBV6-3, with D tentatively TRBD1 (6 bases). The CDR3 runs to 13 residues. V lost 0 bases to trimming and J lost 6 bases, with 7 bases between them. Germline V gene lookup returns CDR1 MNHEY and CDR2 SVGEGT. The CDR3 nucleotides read TGTGCCAGCAGTTACTCGAGGGGGGATACGCAGTATTTT. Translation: CASSYSRGDTQYF.